A selection of T cell receptor beta chains follows, all from one sample in a study of cytomegalovirus exposure and HLA in healthy donors. Profiled with immunoSEQ multiplex PCR; TCRdb holds only in-frame clones, not every one. The repertoire holds roughly 120,000 clones, with 70% to 85% as singletons. Sample: PBMCs. All receptors come from a woman between 18 and 30 years old in good health and CMV-seropositive. CDR3s include the opening cysteine and the closing phenylalanine or tryptophan. Each record gives: D gene, J gene, clone size, V gene, CDR3 protein, CDR3 DNA. A D gene is named only where the DNA matches it firmly. Some rows have no size entry. The others give once, few or many, or a class for an expanded clone.

TRBD1 TRBJ1-6 - TRBV13 CASSQDRDRTYNSPLHF TGTGCCAGCAGCCAGGACAGGGATCGCACCTATAATTCACCCCTCCACTTT
TRBD1 TRBJ1-5 - TRBV2 CASSEQGARSNQPQHF TGTGCCAGCAGTGAGCAGGGGGCGCGGAGCAATCAGCCCCAGCATTTT
- TRBJ1-6 - TRBV6-6 CASSSDSPLHF TGTGCCAGCAGTTCTGATTCACCCCTCCACTTT
- TRBJ1-4 once TRBV5-6 CASSWRDGGGEKLFF TGTGCCAGCAGCTGGCGGGATGGGGGTGGTGAAAAACTGTTTTTT
TRBD1 TRBJ2-3 - TRBV13 CASSSDRGGTQYF TGTGCCAGCAGCTCCGACAGGGGAGGTACGCAGTATTTT
- TRBJ2-2 - TRBV11-2 CASNPIGGLAGELFF TGTGCCAGCAACCCGATAGGAGGGCTCGCCGGGGAGCTGTTTTTT
TRBD2 TRBJ2-5 - TRBV6-6 CASGGTSSSETQYF TGTGCCAGCGGTGGGACTAGCTCATCGGAGACCCAGTACTTC
- TRBJ2-5 - TRBV7-3 CASSPDSPGTQYF TGTGCCAGCAGCCCCGACAGTCCGGGTACCCAGTACTTC
TRBD1 TRBJ1-3 once TRBV18 CASSPERTGSGNTIYF TGTGCCAGCTCACCCGAAAGGACAGGCTCTGGAAACACCATATATTTT
- TRBJ2-2 - TRBV7-8 CASSLGGLEGELFF TGTGCCAGCAGCTTAGGGGGGCTCGAAGGGGAGCTGTTTTTT
- TRBJ1-6 - TRBV19 CASSQGSSYNSPLHF TGTGCCAGTAGTCAGGGAAGCTCCTATAATTCACCCCTCCACTTT
- TRBJ1-1 - TRBV11-3 CASSLGDSGANTEAFF TGTGCCAGCAGCTTAGGTGACAGCGGGGCGAACACTGAAGCTTTCTTT
TRBD1 TRBJ2-2 - TRBV18 CASSPGTVELFF TGTGCCAGCTCACCAGGGACAGTTGAGCTGTTTTTT
- TRBJ1-4 - TRBV30 CAWNGQITNEKLFF TGTGCCTGGAATGGACAGATTACTAATGAAAAACTGTTTTTT
TRBD1 TRBJ1-1 - TRBV25-1 CASSELGQGGDTEAFF TGTGCCAGCAGTGAGCTCGGACAGGGGGGGGACACTGAAGCTTTCTTT
TRBD1 TRBJ1-2 - TRBV7-3 CASSQGTGDGYTF TGTGCCAGCAGCCAAGGGACAGGCGATGGCTACACCTTC
TRBD1 TRBJ1-4 - TRBV7-8 CASTKGQGQEKLFF TGTGCCAGCACCAAAGGACAGGGGCAGGAAAAACTGTTTTTT
- TRBJ1-1 - TRBV2 CASNGRGNTEAFF TGTGCCAGCAATGGAAGAGGGAACACTGAAGCTTTCTTT